The 9 T cell receptor beta chains listed next were all sequenced from one sample in a study of T cell clonality in common variable immunodeficiency. Measured with immunoSEQ multiplex PCR; TCRdb has only the in-frame clones, and not every one. Singletons are absent from the sample, which has about 43,000 clones. The sequencing input was peripheral blood mononuclear cells. Source of these receptors: a person between 18 and 75 years old in good health.

Many counts were recorded for this clone. The read ends 3 residues early relative to the CDR3; the germline J gene fills the gap. The chain uses TRBV4-1 and TRBJ2-4, with TRBD2 as a possible D gene (6 bases). The CDR3 is made up of 15 amino acids. Looked up from germline, CDR1 is MGHRA and CDR2 is YSYEKL. V shed 4 bases and J shed 3 bases, with 13 bases lying between them. The CDR3 bases that were read are TGCGCCAGCAGCCTAAGACTAGATGGCAAAAACATT. This translates into CASSLRLDGKNI. The full CDR3 protein is CASSLRLDGKNIQYF.

This clone occurred a few times. The read stops 3 residues short of the end of the CDR3; the missing end is completed from the germline J gene. This chain uses TRBV6-2 or TRBV6-3 with TRBJ1-1; 8 bases fit TRBD1. This CDR3 has 13 amino acids. V gave up 10 bases and J gave up 1 base; unmatched junction bases: 5. CDR1 is MNHEY, CDR2 SVGEGT, per germline. The sequenced part of the CDR3 DNA is TGTGCCACCTCGACAGGGGCGAACACTGAA. Its protein product is CATSTGANTE. The full CDR3 sequence reads CATSTGANTEAFF.

This clone was seen repeatedly, ten times or more. Coverage ceases 3 residues before the CDR3 finishes, and the germline J gene fills in the end. The chain combines TRBV20-1 with TRBJ1-3, with D possibly TRBD1 on 5 matching bases. The germline gives CDR1 DFQATT, CDR2 SNEGSKA (reference sequence). CDR3 length equals 13 residues. The V and J ends lost 3 bases and 3 bases respectively, with 9 bases between them. The sequenced part of the CDR3 DNA is TGCAGTGCTAGTTCGGGGGGTGGAAACACC. This sequence encodes CSASSGGGNT. The complete CDR3 reads CSASSGGGNTIYF.

This clone was detected many times. With the read ending 3 residues before the CDR3 end, the germline J gene is used to fill in that end. The chain carries TRBV7-3 and TRBJ2-5; D remains unclear. CDR1 and CDR2 from the germline V gene are SGHTA and FQGTGA. This CDR3 has 13 amino acids. Trimming took off 1 base at V and 3 bases at J, with 6 bases between the two ends. CDR3 DNA, as far as it was read: TGTGCCAGCAGCTTAAGTAGAGAAGAGACC. Translated, it gives CASSLSREET. The whole CDR3 protein is CASSLSREETQYF. Filled out from reference TRBV7-3 and TRBJ2-5, the complete variable domain reads GAGVSQTPSNKVTEKGKYVELRCDPISGHTALYWYRQSLGQGPEFLIYFQGTGAADDSGLPNDRFFAVRPEGSVSTLKIQRTERGDSAVYLCASSLSREETQYFGPGTRLLVL.

The sample holds many counts of this clone. The missing CDR3 end, 3 residues past where the read stops, is filled in from the germline J gene. This chain links TRBV7-8 with TRBJ2-1; TRBD2 matches 12 bases. This CDR3 has 14 amino acids. Germline assignment: CDR1 SGHVS and CDR2 FQNEAQ. The V segment lost 7 bases and the J segment 8 bases; nucleotides outside the gene matches: 6. CDR3 region: CASNPLAGGHEQFF. The CDR3 DNA, read in part, is TGTGCCAGCAACCCTCTAGCGGGGGGGCATGAG.

This clone has a count of ten or more. The read halts 3 residues ahead of the CDR3 end, with the missing end drawn from the germline J gene. V is TRBV6-2 or TRBV6-3 and J is TRBJ2-7, with TRBD1 matching over 7 bases. Germline CDR1 reads MNHEY; CDR2 reads SVGEGT. The V segment lost 2 bases and the J segment 3 bases; nucleotides outside the gene matches: 13. This CDR3 has 17 amino acids. The CDR3 region is CASSYTQQGSFLYEQYF. Partial CDR3 DNA: TGTGCCAGCAGTTACACCCAACAGGGGTCTTTTCTCTACGAG.

Many counts were recorded for this clone. The read ends 3 residues shy of where the CDR3 ends; the end is completed using the germline J gene. The V gene is TRBV5-1, the J gene TRBJ2-3, with D perhaps TRBD1 (6 bases). Trimming removed 4 bases from V and 2 bases from J, with 14 bases in between. This CDR3 comprises 15 residues. The germline V gene encodes CDR1 SGHRS and CDR2 YFSETQ. The CDR3 bases that were read are TGCGCCAGCAGCCCCGGACAGCTTACCACAGATACG. Translation: CASSPGQLTTDT. The full CDR3 sequence reads CASSPGQLTTDTQYF.

This clone occurred many times. The sequence runs out 3 residues before the end of the CDR3; the remainder is reconstructed from the germline J gene. V usage is TRBV19 and J usage is TRBJ2-1; 7 nucleotides align to TRBD2. The length of the CDR3 is 15 residues. CDR1 and CDR2 (germline): LNHDA, SQIVND (reference sequence). J gave up 2 bases and V 7 bases, and 8 bases lay outside the gene matches. CDR3 DNA, as far as it was read: TGTGCCAGTACCTCCGGACTAGGGGCCTACAATGAG. It is translated as CASTSGLGAYNE. The CDR3 as a whole reads CASTSGLGAYNEQFF.

This clone was observed a handful of times. The CDR3 end falls 3 residues outside the read, so it is completed with the germline J gene. This rearrangement joins TRBV23-1 to TRBJ2-3, with 11 nucleotides matching TRBD2. TRBV23-1 is classed as an ORF, of uncertain function. The CDR3 is 16 residues long. CDR3 bases read: TGCGCCAGCAGTCTCTATAGCGGGGGGGCCCAAGAGACG. Translating it yields CASSLYSGGAQET. The complete CDR3 sequence is CASSLYSGGAQETQYF.